The entry below describes one TCR beta chain. Profiled with immunoSEQ multiplex PCR; TCRdb holds only in-frame clones, not every one. The sample includes 75,000 to 80,000 clones, about 88% of them seen just once. These data belong to a study of blood T cell repertoires in COVID-19. Trimming removed 1 base from V and 1 base from J, with 7 bases in between. The CDR3 loop spans 15 amino acids. Germline V gene sequence: CDR1 LGHDT, CDR2 YNNKEL (reference sequence). This sequence originates from a human donor in a cohort sampled during active COVID-19. The sample consisted of peripheral blood. This chain connects TRBV3-1 (or the pseudogene TRBV3-2) to TRBJ1-4; D may be TRBD1 (6 bases). CDR3 residues: CASSQARGTNEKLFF. The CDR3 DNA follows: TGTGCCAGCAGCCAAGCCAGGGGAACTAATGAAAAACTGTTTTTT.